This T cell receptor (beta chain) originates from a study of T cell changes during pregnancy in multiple sclerosis. Produced via immunoSEQ multiplex PCR; TCRdb's table is partial and in-frame only. The data hold approximately 88,000 clones, with about 93% observed a single time. Source: peripheral blood, taken in the third trimester of pregnancy. This clonotype was sampled from a female donor with multiple sclerosis, enrolled in a pregnancy study.

The CDR3 region has the DNA TGTGCCAGCAGTGAACGACTTCTAGGAGCGACCTATGGCTACACCTTC. Protein: CASSERLLGATYGYTF. The gene calls are TRBV6-1 and TRBJ1-2, with unresolved D. From germline, CDR1 is MNHNS and CDR2 SASEGT. The CDR3 covers 16 residues. Deletions cut 2 bases from V and 4 bases from J, with 17 bases between.